What follows are 6 T cell receptor beta chains derived from one specimen sequenced in a study of T cells in Graves' hyperthyroidism and ophthalmopathy. Amplification targeted TCR beta CDR3 regions from RNA transcripts. First-round RT-PCR of the TCR CDR3 relied on the HTBI primer set. TCRdb reprocessed the multiplex PCR reads with MiXCR, giving one entry per CDR3 protein. The sample holds hundreds of thousands of distinct CDR3 sequences, around 15% seen once. Sequences were obtained from blood. The receptors shown here come from a young woman with Graves' hyperthyroidism.

The chain uses TRBV27 and TRBJ2-2; 9 bases agree with TRBD2. CDR1 and CDR2 from the germline V gene are MNHEY and SMNVEV (reference sequence). V dropped 2 bases and J dropped 3; count of bases not matched to a gene: 4. CDR3 size: 16 residues. The CDR3 nucleotides are TGTGCCAGCAGTTTAGTAGCGGGAGAATACACCGGGGAGCTGTTTTTT. Its protein product is CASSLVAGEYTGELFF.

Notes on this clonotype: Since a much larger clone is just one base distant, this may be a read error. This chain connects TRBV7-9 to TRBJ2-7, with no clear D. Trimming took 1 base from V and 7 from J, leaving 11 bases between them. The CDR3 runs 13 residues. The germline V gene encodes CDR1 SEHNR and CDR2 FQNEAQ (reference sequence). The CDR3: CASSLVGSNEQYF. Written as DNA, the CDR3 is TGTGCCAGCAGCTTAGTAGGGTCGAATGAGCAGTACTTC.

This clonotype has more than one count but fewer than ten. The rearrangement uses TRBV5-5 and TRBJ2-7, with 9 bases aligning to TRBD1. J lost 3 bases, V lost 3 bases, and 7 bases had no gene match. The V gene's germline CDR1 is SGHKS and CDR2 YYEKEE (reference sequence). This CDR3 has 15 residues. CDR3 region: CASSSEDRGGYEQYF. The DNA for the CDR3 is TGTGCCAGCAGCTCCGAGGACAGGGGAGGCTACGAGCAGTACTTC.

This clonotype was picked up many times. The genes are TRBV15 and TRBJ2-3, with 7 bases aligning to TRBD1. There are 18 residues in the CDR3. Per germline, CDR1 LNHNV and CDR2 YYDKDF (reference sequence). Germline trimming cut 3 bases from V and 0 bases from J; bases unmatched to any gene: 12. The CDR3 sequence is CATSSPGQTHSSTDTQYF. The CDR3 coding sequence is TGTGCCACCAGCAGCCCGGGACAGACCCATTCTAGCACAGATACGCAGTATTTT.

V gene TRBV20-1 combines with J gene TRBJ2-1; unclear D gene. The germline gives CDR1 DFQATT, CDR2 SNEGSKA (reference sequence). V was cut by 3 bases and J by 9 bases, with 15 bases left in between. There are 13 residues in the CDR3. The CDR3 DNA reads TGCAGTGCTAGCGGCCCTAAGGACGCTGAGCAGTTCTTC. Its protein product is CSASGPKDAEQFF.

On this clonotype itself: With a much larger clone just one base away, this may be a read error. The gene calls are TRBV11-2 and TRBJ2-4; no clear D gene. Trimming removed 1 base at V and 7 bases at J, with 17 bases between. This CDR3 spans 16 amino acids. The germline V gene encodes CDR1 SGHAT and CDR2 FQNNGV. The CDR3 is CASSLGLAAAWNIQYF. The CDR3 DNA reads TGTGCCAGCAGCTTAGGTCTTGCGGCAGCGTGGAACATTCAGTACTTC.